The 15 T cell receptor beta chains below come from one sample, sequenced in a study of CD8 T cells in Susac syndrome. Random hexamers primed reverse transcription of about 0.5 to 1 ug RNA. TCRdb processed the immunoSEQ multiplex PCR reads anew with MiXCR; each CDR3 protein has one entry. The data hold 200,000 to 300,000 distinct CDR3 sequences, with less than 96% observed a single time. The sequenced material came from CD4+ T cells from PBMCs. These receptors all stem from a human donor with Susac syndrome.

The chain employs TRBV27 and TRBJ2-5; 9 nucleotides align to TRBD2. Germline V gene data show CDR1 as MNHEY and CDR2 as SMNVEV (reference sequence). The CDR3 length is 15 residues. J lost 4 bases, V lost 5 bases, and 8 bases had no gene match. The CDR3, as DNA: TGTGCCAGCAGTGCGGGACTAGCAACGGGAGAGACCCAGTACTTC. It specifies CASSAGLATGETQYF.

The chain carries TRBV30 and TRBJ2-5; no clear D gene. From germline, CDR1 is GTSNPN and CDR2 SVGIG (reference sequence). Trimming shortened V by 4 bases and J by 1 base, and 10 bases separated the two germline ends. The CDR3 length is 13 residues. CDR3 residues: CAWTPIPQETQYF. For the CDR3, the DNA is TGTGCCTGGACTCCAATCCCCCAAGAGACCCAGTACTTC.

The genes are TRBV4-2 and TRBJ1-1, with D possibly matching TRBD1 (6 bases). V lost 0 bases and J 3 bases, leaving 20 bases between the germline ends. The CDR3 length is 18 residues. Germline values: CDR1 LGHNA, CDR2 YNFKEQ. CDR3 protein: CASSQEGGGGQRDTEAFF. In DNA form, the CDR3 reads TGTGCCAGCAGCCAAGAGGGGGGGGGCGGGCAGAGAGACACTGAAGCTTTCTTT.

The genes are TRBV20-1 and TRBJ2-7; D unresolved. The CDR3 has 14 residues. Germline loops: CDR1 DFQATT, CDR2 SNEGSKA (reference sequence). V dropped 3 bases and J dropped 1 base, with 13 bases sitting between them. CDR3 coding DNA: TGCAGTGCTAGTGAGGTCCCTCGGTCCTACGAGCAGTACTTC. It encodes CSASEVPRSYEQYF.

The chain links TRBV30 to TRBJ2-2; no clear D gene. Trimming stripped 0 bases from V and 8 bases from J, with 4 bases between. Germline assignment: CDR1 GTSNPN and CDR2 SVGIG (reference sequence). This CDR3 has 11 residues. CDR3 in DNA: TGTGCCTGGAGTGTACCGGGGGAGCTGTTTTTT. Translating it yields CAWSVPGELFF.

This rearrangement joins TRBV30 to TRBJ1-2; 8 bases match TRBD1. CDR3 size: 14 residues. The trim removed 1 base at V and 4 bases at J, leaving 5 bases unmatched. In germline, CDR1 is GTSNPN, CDR2 SVGIG (reference sequence). The CDR3 DNA reads TGTGCCTGGAGTGCTATGGACAGGGCCTATGGCTACACCTTC. It codes for CAWSAMDRAYGYTF.

The chain has TRBV9 and TRBJ1-2; 9 bases align to TRBD1. Trimming cost V 2 bases and J 3 bases; bases outside gene matches: 5. This CDR3 has 15 amino acids. CDR1 is SGDLS, CDR2 YYNGEE, per germline. The CDR3 reads CASSVTTGGHYGYTF. The CDR3 DNA follows: TGTGCCAGCAGCGTCACGACAGGGGGTCACTATGGCTACACCTTC.

The genes are TRBV6-5 and TRBJ2-1, with 13 nucleotides matching TRBD2. The CDR3 runs 18 residues. The V gene's germline CDR1 is MNHEY and CDR2 SVGAGI. The junction had 4 bases not matched to a gene; V was cut back by 2 bases and J by 0 bases. CDR3 in amino acids: CASSYPGLAGYSYNEQFF. The CDR3 coding sequence is TGTGCCAGCAGTTACCCGGGACTAGCGGGATACTCCTACAATGAGCAGTTCTTC.

The rearrangement links TRBV5-6 to TRBJ2-3; D is possibly TRBD2 (6 bases). From germline, CDR1 is SGHDT and CDR2 YYEEEE. This CDR3 contains 14 residues. V was shortened by 5 bases and J by 2 bases, with 12 bases between the two germline ends. In DNA form, the CDR3 reads TGTGCCAGCAGGAAGGAGGGCCTCACAGATACGCAGTATTTT. Its translation is CASRKEGLTDTQYF.

CDR3 bases: TGCAGTGCTAGGACTAGCGGGACCTACGAGCAGTACTTC. Its protein product is CSARTSGTYEQYF. This chain joins TRBV20-1 and TRBJ2-7; 11 nucleotides line up with TRBD2. The CDR3 spans 13 residues. Germline CDR1 is DFQATT and CDR2 is SNEGSKA (reference sequence). With V trimmed by 3 bases and J by 2 bases, 0 bases remained unmatched.

V is TRBV4-2 and J is TRBJ2-7; 13 bases agree with TRBD2. CDR1 and CDR2 from the germline V gene are LGHNA and YNFKEQ. There are 16 residues in the CDR3. The junction had 6 bases not matched to a gene; V was cut back by 4 bases and J by 3 bases. CDR3 DNA sequence: TGTGCCAGCAGCCCGGGGACTAGCGGGACCAACTACGAGCAGTACTTC. Its translation is CASSPGTSGTNYEQYF.

The chain joins TRBV29-1 to TRBJ2-7; 15 bases are a match to TRBD2. In germline, CDR1 is SQVTM, CDR2 ANQGSEA. This CDR3 spans 16 amino acids. With 7 bases clipped from V and 6 bases from J, the junction kept 13 bases outside the gene matches. Here the CDR3 reads CSAGQDGLAGGREQYF. The CDR3 nucleotides are TGCAGCGCGGGACAGGACGGACTAGCGGGAGGGCGCGAGCAGTACTTC.

The V gene is TRBV18, the J gene TRBJ1-1; maybe TRBD1 (6 bases). This CDR3 spans 15 amino acids. Germline-derived CDR1 and CDR2 are KGHSH and LQKENI. V lost 3 bases to trimming and J lost 0 bases, with 11 bases between them. The chain's CDR3 is CASSPTGAMNTEAFF. The CDR3 DNA is TGTGCCAGCTCACCGACAGGAGCCATGAACACTGAAGCTTTCTTT.

CDR3 sequence (DNA): TGTGCCAGCAGTTCCCAGGGACAGGGCTACGAGCAGTACTTC. As protein: CASSSQGQGYEQYF. The gene calls are TRBV12-3 or TRBV12-4 and TRBJ2-7; 9 nucleotides line up with TRBD1. This CDR3 spans 14 amino acids. Unmatched junction bases numbered 4, after V lost 4 bases and J lost 3 bases.

This chain links TRBV23-1 with TRBJ1-5, with 8 nucleotides matching TRBD1. TRBV23-1 falls under the ORF class, with uncertain function. CDR3 length: 18 residues. With V trimmed by 4 bases and J by 4 bases, 15 bases remained unmatched. The CDR3 here is CASSLTDRVKVRNQPQHF. The CDR3 nucleotides read TGCGCCAGCAGTCTAACGGACAGGGTAAAAGTTCGTAATCAGCCCCAGCATTTT.